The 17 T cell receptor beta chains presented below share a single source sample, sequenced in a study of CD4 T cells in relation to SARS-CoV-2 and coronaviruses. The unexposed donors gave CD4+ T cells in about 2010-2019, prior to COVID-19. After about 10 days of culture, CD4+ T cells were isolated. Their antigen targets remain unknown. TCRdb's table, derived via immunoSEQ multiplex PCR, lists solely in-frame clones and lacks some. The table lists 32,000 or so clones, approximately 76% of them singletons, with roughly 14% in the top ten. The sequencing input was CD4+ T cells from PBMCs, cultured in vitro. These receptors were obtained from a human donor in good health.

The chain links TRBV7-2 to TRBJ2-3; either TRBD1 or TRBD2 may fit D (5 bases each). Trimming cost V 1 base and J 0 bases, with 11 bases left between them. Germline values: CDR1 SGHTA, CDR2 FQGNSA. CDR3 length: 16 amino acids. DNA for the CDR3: TGTGCCAGCAGCTTAGGGGCAGGGACCAGCACAGATACGCAGTATTTT. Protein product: CASSLGAGTSTDTQYF.

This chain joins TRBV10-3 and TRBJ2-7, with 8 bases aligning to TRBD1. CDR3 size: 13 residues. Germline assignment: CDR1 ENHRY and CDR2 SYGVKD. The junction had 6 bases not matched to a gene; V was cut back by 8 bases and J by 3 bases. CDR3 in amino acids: CAISGTGVYEQYF. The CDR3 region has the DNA TGTGCCATCTCCGGGACAGGCGTCTACGAGCAGTACTTC.

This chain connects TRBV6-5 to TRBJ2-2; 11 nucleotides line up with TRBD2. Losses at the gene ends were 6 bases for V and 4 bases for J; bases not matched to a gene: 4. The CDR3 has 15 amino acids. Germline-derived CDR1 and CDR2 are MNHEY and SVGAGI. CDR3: CASRVAGGGTGELFF. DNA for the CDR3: TGTGCCAGCAGGGTAGCGGGAGGGGGCACCGGGGAGCTGTTTTTT.

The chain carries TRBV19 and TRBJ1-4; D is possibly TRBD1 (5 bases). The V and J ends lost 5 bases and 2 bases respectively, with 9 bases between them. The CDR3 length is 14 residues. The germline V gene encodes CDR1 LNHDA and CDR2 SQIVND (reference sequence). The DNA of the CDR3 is TGTGCCAGTAGTGGAGGGACTACTAATGAAAAACTGTTTTTT. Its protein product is CASSGGTTNEKLFF.

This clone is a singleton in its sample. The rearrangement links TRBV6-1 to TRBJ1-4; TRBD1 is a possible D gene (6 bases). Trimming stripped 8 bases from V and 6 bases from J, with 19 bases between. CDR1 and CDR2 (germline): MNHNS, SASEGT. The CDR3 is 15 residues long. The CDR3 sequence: CASRVWGRGDEKLFF. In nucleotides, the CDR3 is TGTGCCAGCCGGGTCTGGGGAAGGGGGGATGAAAAACTGTTTTTT.

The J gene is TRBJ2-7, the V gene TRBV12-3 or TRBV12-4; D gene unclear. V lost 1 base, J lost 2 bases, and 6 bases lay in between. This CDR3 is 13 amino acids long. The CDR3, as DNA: TGTGCCAGCAGTTTAGGGGCTGCCTACGAGCAGTACTTC. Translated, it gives CASSLGAAYEQYF.

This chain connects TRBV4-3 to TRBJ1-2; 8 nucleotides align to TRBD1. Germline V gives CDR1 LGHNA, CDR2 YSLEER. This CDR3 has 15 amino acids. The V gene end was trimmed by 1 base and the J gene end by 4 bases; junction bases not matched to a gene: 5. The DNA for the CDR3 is TGCGCCAGCAGCCAAGGTATAGACAGGGGCTATGGCTACACCTTC. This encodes CASSQGIDRGYGYTF.

The CDR3 DNA sequence: TGTGCCAGCTCACTTAACAGGGACTCGCGGGAAAAACTGTTTTTT. This codes for CASSLNRDSREKLFF. This sequence joins TRBV18 and TRBJ1-4, with a tentative D call TRBD1 (6 bases). V gave up 4 bases and J gave up 8 bases, with 17 bases separating them. CDR1 is KGHSH and CDR2 is LQKENI in the germline V gene. The CDR3 runs to 15 residues.

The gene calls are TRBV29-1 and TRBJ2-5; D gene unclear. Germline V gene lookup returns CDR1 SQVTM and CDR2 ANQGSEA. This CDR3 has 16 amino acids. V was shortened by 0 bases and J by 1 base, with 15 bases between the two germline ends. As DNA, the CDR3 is TGCAGCGTTGAAGATCTTCAGGCCTGGGTCCAAGAGACCCAGTACTTC. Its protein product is CSVEDLQAWVQETQYF.

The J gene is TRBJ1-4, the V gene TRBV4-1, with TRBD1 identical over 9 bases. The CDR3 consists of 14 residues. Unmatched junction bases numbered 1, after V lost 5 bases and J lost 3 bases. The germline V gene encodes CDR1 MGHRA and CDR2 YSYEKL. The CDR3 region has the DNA TGCGCCAGCAGCAGGGACAGGGCTAATGAAAAACTGTTTTTT. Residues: CASSRDRANEKLFF.

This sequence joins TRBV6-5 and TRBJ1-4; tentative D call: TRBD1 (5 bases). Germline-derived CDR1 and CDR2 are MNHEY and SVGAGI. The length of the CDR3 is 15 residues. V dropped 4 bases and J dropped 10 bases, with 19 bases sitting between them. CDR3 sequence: CASSLNQGEDRKLFF. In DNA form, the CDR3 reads TGTGCCAGCAGTTTAAACCAGGGAGAGGATAGAAAACTGTTTTTT.

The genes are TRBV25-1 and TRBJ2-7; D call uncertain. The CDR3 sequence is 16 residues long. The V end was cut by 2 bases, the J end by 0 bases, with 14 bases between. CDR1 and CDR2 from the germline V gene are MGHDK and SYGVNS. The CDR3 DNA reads TGTGCCAGCAGTGAAGAAGACCGCCCGAGCTCCTACGAGCAGTACTTC. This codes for CASSEEDRPSSYEQYF.

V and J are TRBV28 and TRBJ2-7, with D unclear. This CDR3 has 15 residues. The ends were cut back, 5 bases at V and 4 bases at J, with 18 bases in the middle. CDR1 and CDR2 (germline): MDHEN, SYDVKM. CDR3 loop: CASSTPDGTKYEQYF. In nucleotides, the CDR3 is TGTGCCAGCAGTACACCGGACGGAACGAAATACGAGCAGTACTTC. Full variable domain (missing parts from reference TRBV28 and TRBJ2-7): DVKVTQSSRYLVKRTGEKVFLECVQDMDHENMFWYRQDPGLGLRLIYFSYDVKMKEKGDIPEGYSVSREKKERFSLILESASTNQTSMYLCASSTPDGTKYEQYFGPGTRLTVT.

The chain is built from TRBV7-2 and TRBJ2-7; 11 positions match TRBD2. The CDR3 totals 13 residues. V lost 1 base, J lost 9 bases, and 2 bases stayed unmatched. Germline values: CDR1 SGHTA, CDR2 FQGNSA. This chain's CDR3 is CASSLGLAGGQYF. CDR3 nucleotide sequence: TGTGCCAGCAGCTTAGGGCTAGCGGGGGGGCAGTACTTC.

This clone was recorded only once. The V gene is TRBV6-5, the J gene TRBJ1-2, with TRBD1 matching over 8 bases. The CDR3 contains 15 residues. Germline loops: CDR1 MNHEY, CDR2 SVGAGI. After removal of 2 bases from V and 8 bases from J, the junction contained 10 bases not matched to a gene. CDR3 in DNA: TGTGCCAGCAGTTACAGACGGGACAGGAGCGACGGCTACACCTTC. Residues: CASSYRRDRSDGYTF.

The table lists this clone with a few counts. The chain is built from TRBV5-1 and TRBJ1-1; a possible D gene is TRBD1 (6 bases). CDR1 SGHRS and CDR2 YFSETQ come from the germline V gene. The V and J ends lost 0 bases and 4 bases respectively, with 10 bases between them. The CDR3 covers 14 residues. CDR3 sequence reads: CASSLASDSTEAFF. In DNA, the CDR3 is TGCGCCAGCAGCTTGGCCTCGGACAGCACTGAAGCTTTCTTT.

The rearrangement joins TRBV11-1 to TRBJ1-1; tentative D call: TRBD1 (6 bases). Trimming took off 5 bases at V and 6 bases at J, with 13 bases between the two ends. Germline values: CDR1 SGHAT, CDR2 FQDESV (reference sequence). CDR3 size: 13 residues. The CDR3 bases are TGTGCCAGCAGCCCGAATACAGGGCCTGAAGCTTTCTTT. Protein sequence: CASSPNTGPEAFF.